Listed below are T cell receptor beta chains from one sample, sequenced in a study of T cells after yellow fever vaccination. One entry per CDR3 protein results from TCRdb running MiXCR on the 5' RACE reads. The sample holds some 240,000 distinct CDR3 sequences; roughly 4.8% are singletons and the top ten take roughly 3.4%. The sequencing here drew on CD4+ T cells sorted from PBMCs, taken on the day of the yellow fever booster vaccination. These receptors originate from a young man who received the YFV17D yellow fever vaccine. Each CDR3 is given with its conserved first and last residue. Clone size is not always given. Where it is, it says once, few, many or a class for expanded clones.

>TRBV7-8|many|14
CASSSPGNNSPLHF
>TRBV9|-|15
CASSVGARGADTQYF
>TRBV29-1|-|14
CSVRQGWAGETQYF
>TRBV9|few|14
CASSSGLATGELFF
>TRBV5-1|few|13
CASTRDTRETQYF
>TRBV12-3/TRBV12-4|few|13
CASSPDGTYGYTF
>TRBV5-1|few|14
CASSLADGHYGYTF
>TRBV11-3|few|14
CASSLGGAGTEAFF
>TRBV5-1|-|14
CASSSPGGQETQYF
>TRBV12-3/TRBV12-4|-|11
CASRDRAGYTF
>TRBV5-6|few|14
CASSLLTFSDTQYF
>TRBV6-5|-|13
CASRDSRRRRQFF
>TRBV12-3/TRBV12-4|many|15
CASSLGENLYNEQFF
>TRBV4-2|many|12
CASSQEKNEQFF
>TRBV4-1|-|16
CASSQDMKGAREKLFF
>TRBV29-1|many|16
CSVVSGAPSTVYEQYF
>TRBV5-4|-|15
CASSSGRGGYNEQFF
>TRBV7-8|many|14
CASSLVWGRETQYF
>TRBV5-1|-|16
CASSLAFRGTGTEAFF
>TRBV7-3|-|14
CASSATGQNTEAFF